A selection of T cell receptor beta chains follows, all from one sample in a study of cytomegalovirus exposure and HLA in healthy donors. The table came from immunoSEQ multiplex PCR; TCRdb's copy has only in-frame clones and leaves some out. The table has roughly 120,000 clones, around 70% seen once. Sample: PBMCs. The receptors come from a woman aged 40 to 50 in good health and CMV-seropositive. Both conserved end residues are part of each CDR3. D genes are given only for firm matches. The size of a clone is reported for some rows only, either as once, few or many, or as a class for expanded clones.

TRBD1	TRBV5-1	.	TRBJ2-1	TGCGCCAGCAGCCCCGGGACAGGTTCCTACAATGAGCAGTTCTTC	CASSPGTGSYNEQFF
.	TRBV5-4	.	TRBJ1-1	TGTGCCAGCAGCGATCGACGGGGGAACACTGAAGCTTTCTTT	CASSDRRGNTEAFF
.	TRBV2	.	TRBJ1-1	TGTGCTAGCAGTCAACCTCGCAGGACAATAACCAACACTGAAGCTTTCTTT	CASSQPRRTITNTEAFF
TRBD2	TRBV19	.	TRBJ2-1	TGTGCCAGTAGGATCGGGAGGAGCTCCTACAATGAGCAGTTCTTC	CASRIGRSSYNEQFF
.	TRBV7-2	.	TRBJ1-1	TGTGCCAGCAGCTCCAGGGGCGCGCACGGGTTTTACACTGAAGCTTTCTTT	CASSSRGAHGFYTEAFF
TRBD2	TRBV5-1	.	TRBJ2-7	TGCGCCAGCAGCCCAACGGGGGGTGGGTACGAGCAGTACTTC	CASSPTGGGYEQYF
.	TRBV7-6	few	TRBJ1-4	TGTGCCAGCAGCCCGACACCTTCGGGGGCTAATGAAAAACTGTTTTTT	CASSPTPSGANEKLFF
.	TRBV6-6	.	TRBJ2-5	TGTGCCAGCAGTCCCTACAGGGATGGTGGAGAGACCCAGTACTTC	CASSPYRDGGETQYF
.	TRBV29-1	.	TRBJ2-1	TGCAGCGTTGAAGGGCGGGGCCTTTACAATGAGCAGTTCTTC	CSVEGRGLYNEQFF
TRBD1	TRBV5-1	few	TRBJ1-6	TGCGCCAGCAGCTGGTCCGCGGGACAGGGGAATTCACCCCTCCACTTT	CASSWSAGQGNSPLHF
.	TRBV5-1	.	TRBJ2-6	TGCGCCAGCAGCTTGGGCGGGGCTTTGACGGCCAACGTCCTGACTTTC	CASSLGGALTANVLTF
.	TRBV19	.	TRBJ2-3	TGTGCCAGTAGTTCCGGACAGTTCTCAGATACGCAGTATTTT	CASSSGQFSDTQYF
.	TRBV27	.	TRBJ1-6	TGTGCCAGCAGACTACAGGGAGGGAATTCACCCCTCCACTTT	CASRLQGGNSPLHF
.	TRBV18	.	TRBJ1-1	TGTGCCAGCTCACCACCGAGTCTCGGTTCTGAAGCTTTCTTT	CASSPPSLGSEAFF
.	TRBV5-4	.	TRBJ2-7	TGTGCCAGCAGCTTGGACAGGACCTCCTACGAGCAGTACTTC	CASSLDRTSYEQYF
.	TRBV7-2	.	TRBJ1-5	TGTGCCAGCAGCCCAGGGTACCGGAATCAGCCCCAGCATTTT	CASSPGYRNQPQHF
TRBD2	TRBV7-8	.	TRBJ2-1	TGTGCCAGCAGCCCTCGACTAGCGGGGGGGCATGAGCAGTTCTTC	CASSPRLAGGHEQFF
TRBD1	TRBV2	few	TRBJ1-2	TGTGCCAGCAGACTGGGACAGAACTATGGCTACACCTTC	CASRLGQNYGYTF
.	TRBV6-5	.	TRBJ1-3	TGTGCCAGCGGACAAGTCCGAAACACCATATATTTT	CASGQVRNTIYF
.	TRBV14	.	TRBJ1-6	TGTGCCACCAAGGCAGGGCGACGGAATTCACCCCTCCACTTT	CATKAGRRNSPLHF
TRBD2	TRBV25-1	few	TRBJ2-3	TGTGCCAGCAGTGAAGAGCGGGGGGGCCGCGCAGATACGCAGTATTTT	CASSEERGGRADTQYF
TRBD2	TRBV6-1	.	TRBJ2-1	TGTGCCAGCAGTGTGGCGACTAGCGGATACAATGAGCAGTTCTTC	CASSVATSGYNEQFF
.	TRBV15	.	TRBJ1-1	TGTGCCACCAGCAGAGTGCGGAACACTGAAGCTTTCTTT	CATSRVRNTEAFF
.	TRBV7-8	.	TRBJ1-1	TGTGCCAGCAGCTCAGCCCTCCCGGGGGACACTGAAGCTTTCTTT	CASSSALPGDTEAFF
.	TRBV29-1	.	TRBJ1-2	TGCAGCGTTGGGAGGGACCTGTACACCTTC	CSVGRDLYTF
TRBD1	TRBV18	.	TRBJ2-7	TGTGCCAGCTCAGCCACAGGGGTTGCCGGCGAGCAGTACTTC	CASSATGVAGEQYF
TRBD1	TRBV2	.	TRBJ2-1	TGTGCCAGCAGCCGGACAGGGATGGATGAGCAGTTCTTC	CASSRTGMDEQFF